This is a list of T cell receptor beta chains from one sample in a study of blood T cell repertoires in COVID-19. Produced via immunoSEQ multiplex PCR; TCRdb's table is partial and in-frame only. The table has roughly 70,000 clones, under 85% seen once. The sample comprised peripheral blood. The receptor source for this set is a man between 60 and 75 years old with COVID-19, enrolled during active disease. Both conserved end residues are part of each CDR3. The order of the fields is J gene, clone size, D gene, V gene, CDR3 protein, CDR3 DNA. D genes are given only for firm matches. Rows give clone size only sometimes, using once, few, many, or a class for an expanded clone.

j_call: TRBJ2-1
clone_size: NA
d_call: NA
v_call: TRBV24-1
cdr3_aa: CATSDSILNEQFF
cdr3_nt: TGTGCCACCAGTGATTCTATACTCAATGAGCAGTTCTTC

j_call: TRBJ2-1
clone_size: NA
d_call: NA
v_call: TRBV5-1
cdr3_aa: CASSPGQSYNEQFF
cdr3_nt: TGCGCCAGCAGCCCGGGACAATCCTACAATGAGCAGTTCTTC

j_call: TRBJ1-5
clone_size: NA
d_call: NA
v_call: TRBV18
cdr3_aa: CASSPIEGVGNQPQHF
cdr3_nt: TGTGCCAGCTCACCAATTGAGGGGGTGGGTAATCAGCCCCAGCATTTT

j_call: TRBJ1-1
clone_size: NA
d_call: NA
v_call: TRBV30
cdr3_aa: CAWRGGSTEAFF
cdr3_nt: TGTGCCTGGAGGGGAGGAAGCACTGAAGCTTTCTTT

j_call: TRBJ2-3
clone_size: NA
d_call: NA
v_call: TRBV3-1/TRBV3-2
cdr3_aa: CASSQKGLGEDTQYF
cdr3_nt: TGTGCCAGCAGCCAAAAGGGACTTGGGGAGGATACGCAGTATTTT

j_call: TRBJ2-7
clone_size: NA
d_call: NA
v_call: TRBV27
cdr3_aa: CASSETSISYEQYF
cdr3_nt: TGTGCCAGCAGTGAAACATCGATCTCCTACGAGCAGTACTTC

j_call: TRBJ2-1
clone_size: NA
d_call: NA
v_call: TRBV6-1
cdr3_aa: CASSEESWEQFF
cdr3_nt: TGTGCCAGCAGTGAGGAGTCTTGGGAGCAGTTCTTC

j_call: TRBJ1-6
clone_size: NA
d_call: TRBD1
v_call: TRBV6-5
cdr3_aa: CASRDRGDSPLHF
cdr3_nt: TGTGCCAGCAGGGACAGGGGCGATTCACCCCTCCACTTT

j_call: TRBJ2-7
clone_size: NA
d_call: NA
v_call: TRBV9
cdr3_aa: CASSAPSVEQYF
cdr3_nt: TGTGCCAGCAGCGCGCCCTCAGTCGAGCAGTACTTC

j_call: TRBJ2-4
clone_size: NA
d_call: NA
v_call: TRBV5-4
cdr3_aa: CATRTGSTENIQYF
cdr3_nt: TGTGCCACTCGGACGGGGTCAACCGAAAACATTCAGTACTTC

j_call: TRBJ2-1
clone_size: NA
d_call: NA
v_call: TRBV9
cdr3_aa: CASSPRQALSSYNEQFF
cdr3_nt: TGTGCCAGCAGCCCCCGACAGGCCTTGAGCTCCTACAATGAGCAGTTCTTC

j_call: TRBJ2-3
clone_size: NA
d_call: NA
v_call: TRBV7-3
cdr3_aa: CASSSGGSTDTQYF
cdr3_nt: TGTGCCAGCAGCTCAGGCGGGAGCACAGATACGCAGTATTTT

j_call: TRBJ2-4
clone_size: NA
d_call: TRBD1
v_call: TRBV19
cdr3_aa: CASSKQGARDPIQYF
cdr3_nt: TGTGCCAGTAGTAAACAGGGGGCGCGAGATCCCATTCAGTACTTC

j_call: TRBJ1-4
clone_size: few
d_call: NA
v_call: TRBV18
cdr3_aa: CASSSAGRGNEKLFF
cdr3_nt: TGTGCCAGCTCATCGGCGGGTAGGGGGAATGAAAAACTGTTTTTT

j_call: TRBJ1-2
clone_size: NA
d_call: NA
v_call: TRBV12-3/TRBV12-4
cdr3_aa: CASSFNSNYGYTF
cdr3_nt: TGTGCCAGCAGTTTTAACAGTAACTATGGCTACACCTTC

j_call: TRBJ2-7
clone_size: NA
d_call: NA
v_call: TRBV13
cdr3_aa: CASSLDRSYEQYF
cdr3_nt: TGTGCCAGCAGCTTGGACAGATCCTACGAGCAGTACTTC

j_call: TRBJ1-1
clone_size: few
d_call: TRBD1
v_call: TRBV6-5
cdr3_aa: CASSIQGAWFGAFF
cdr3_nt: TGTGCCAGCAGTATCCAGGGGGCATGGTTCGGAGCTTTCTTT

j_call: TRBJ1-2
clone_size: NA
d_call: NA
v_call: TRBV5-1
cdr3_aa: CASTNDGLGNYGYTF
cdr3_nt: TGCGCCAGCACCAACGACGGGTTAGGAAACTATGGCTACACCTTC

j_call: TRBJ1-6
clone_size: NA
d_call: NA
v_call: TRBV7-3
cdr3_aa: CASSPGLLNSPLHF
cdr3_nt: TGTGCCAGCAGCCCAGGACTGCTAAATTCACCCCTCCACTTT

j_call: TRBJ1-1
clone_size: once
d_call: TRBD1
v_call: TRBV29-1
cdr3_aa: CSVASQGGQNTEAFF
cdr3_nt: TGCAGCGTTGCTTCACAGGGGGGCCAGAACACTGAAGCTTTCTTT

j_call: TRBJ2-7
clone_size: many
d_call: NA
v_call: TRBV6-5
cdr3_aa: CASRNNQGSYEQYF
cdr3_nt: TGTGCCAGCAGGAACAATCAGGGCTCCTACGAGCAGTACTTC

j_call: TRBJ2-7
clone_size: NA
d_call: NA
v_call: TRBV5-1
cdr3_aa: CASTGLGVSGYEQYF
cdr3_nt: TGCGCCAGCACCGGGCTAGGGGTTTCGGGCTACGAGCAGTACTTC

j_call: TRBJ2-7
clone_size: NA
d_call: NA
v_call: TRBV5-1
cdr3_aa: CASSLGGYEQYF
cdr3_nt: TGCGCCAGCAGCTTGGGCGGCTACGAGCAGTACTTC

j_call: TRBJ1-6
clone_size: NA
d_call: NA
v_call: TRBV5-6
cdr3_aa: CASSFYEGNNSPLHF
cdr3_nt: TGTGCCAGCAGCTTTTACGAGGGAAATAATTCACCCCTCCACTTT

j_call: TRBJ2-1
clone_size: few
d_call: TRBD2
v_call: TRBV15
cdr3_aa: CATSRDPAGELEQFF
cdr3_nt: TGTGCCACCAGCAGAGATCCAGCGGGAGAGCTTGAGCAGTTCTTC

j_call: TRBJ1-6
clone_size: few
d_call: NA
v_call: TRBV20-1
cdr3_aa: CSASLPGGDSPLHF
cdr3_nt: TGCAGTGCTAGTCTGCCGGGAGGGGATTCACCCCTCCACTTT

j_call: TRBJ1-4
clone_size: NA
d_call: TRBD1
v_call: TRBV30
cdr3_aa: CAWSAKGAGEKLFF
cdr3_nt: TGTGCCTGGAGTGCTAAGGGGGCAGGGGAAAAACTGTTTTTT

j_call: TRBJ1-1
clone_size: NA
d_call: NA
v_call: TRBV3-1/TRBV3-2
cdr3_aa: CASSQGQGTEAFF
cdr3_nt: TGTGCCAGCAGCCAAGGTCAGGGGACTGAAGCTTTCTTT

j_call: TRBJ2-2
clone_size: NA
d_call: TRBD1
v_call: TRBV19
cdr3_aa: CASSTWDRGTGELFF
cdr3_nt: TGTGCCAGTAGTACTTGGGACAGGGGGACCGGGGAGCTGTTTTTT

j_call: TRBJ2-1
clone_size: NA
d_call: NA
v_call: TRBV10-3
cdr3_aa: CAISEGMFGGHNEQFF
cdr3_nt: TGTGCCATCAGTGAAGGAATGTTCGGGGGGCACAATGAGCAGTTCTTC

j_call: TRBJ2-1
clone_size: NA
d_call: NA
v_call: TRBV6-5
cdr3_aa: CASGQGIHNEQFF
cdr3_nt: TGTGCCAGCGGCCAGGGGATCCACAATGAGCAGTTCTTC

j_call: TRBJ2-7
clone_size: NA
d_call: NA
v_call: TRBV2
cdr3_aa: CASSVGGPSSEQYF
cdr3_nt: TGTGCCAGCAGTGTCGGGGGTCCCTCCAGCGAGCAGTACTTC

j_call: TRBJ1-5
clone_size: few
d_call: NA
v_call: TRBV7-9
cdr3_aa: CASSVGGRGNQPQHF
cdr3_nt: TGTGCCAGCAGCGTGGGAGGGAGGGGCAATCAGCCCCAGCATTTT

j_call: TRBJ2-3
clone_size: NA
d_call: NA
v_call: TRBV29-1
cdr3_aa: CSVGAGRTDTQYF
cdr3_nt: TGCAGCGTTGGGGCGGGACGCACAGATACGCAGTATTTT

j_call: TRBJ2-3
clone_size: NA
d_call: NA
v_call: TRBV7-6
cdr3_aa: CASSLGGGTGDTQYF
cdr3_nt: TGTGCCAGCAGCTTAGGAGGGGGAACTGGAGATACGCAGTATTTT

j_call: TRBJ2-5
clone_size: NA
d_call: NA
v_call: TRBV2
cdr3_aa: CASEYYGQETQYF
cdr3_nt: TGTGCCAGCGAATATTACGGGCAAGAGACCCAGTACTTC

j_call: TRBJ2-1
clone_size: NA
d_call: NA
v_call: TRBV20-1
cdr3_aa: CSARAYNEQFF
cdr3_nt: TGCAGTGCTAGAGCTTACAATGAGCAGTTCTTC

j_call: TRBJ2-7
clone_size: NA
d_call: NA
v_call: TRBV14
cdr3_aa: CASSVAAGRAYEQYF
cdr3_nt: TGTGCCAGCAGCGTAGCGGCGGGGAGAGCCTACGAGCAGTACTTC

j_call: TRBJ2-2
clone_size: NA
d_call: NA
v_call: TRBV5-5
cdr3_aa: CASSQMLARELFF
cdr3_nt: TGTGCCAGCAGCCAAATGCTAGCGCGGGAGCTGTTTTTT

j_call: TRBJ1-1
clone_size: NA
d_call: TRBD1
v_call: TRBV10-1
cdr3_aa: CASQGQGNTEAFF
cdr3_nt: TGCGCCAGTCAGGGACAGGGGAACACTGAAGCTTTCTTT

j_call: TRBJ1-5
clone_size: NA
d_call: NA
v_call: TRBV23-1
cdr3_aa: CASSPDPRGICQPQHF
cdr3_nt: TGCGCCAGCAGTCCCGACCCCAGGGGTATATGTCAGCCCCAGCATTTT

j_call: TRBJ1-3
clone_size: NA
d_call: NA
v_call: TRBV6-1
cdr3_aa: CASSESPGNTIYF
cdr3_nt: TGTGCCAGCAGTGAATCTCCTGGAAACACCATATATTTT

j_call: TRBJ2-2
clone_size: NA
d_call: TRBD1
v_call: TRBV19
cdr3_aa: CASSTTGAGELFF
cdr3_nt: TGTGCCAGTAGTACGACAGGGGCCGGGGAGCTGTTTTTT

j_call: TRBJ2-5
clone_size: NA
d_call: NA
v_call: TRBV10-3
cdr3_aa: CAISWQGNRKTQYF
cdr3_nt: TGTGCCATCTCCTGGCAGGGGAATAGGAAGACCCAGTACTTC

j_call: TRBJ2-7
clone_size: few
d_call: TRBD1
v_call: TRBV19
cdr3_aa: CASRRDRGYEQYF
cdr3_nt: TGTGCCAGTAGAAGGGACAGGGGCTACGAGCAGTACTTC

j_call: TRBJ1-2
clone_size: once
d_call: NA
v_call: TRBV6-1
cdr3_aa: CASSEGAGTNYGYTF
cdr3_nt: TGTGCCAGCAGTGAAGGAGCAGGGACTAACTATGGCTACACCTTC